These T cell receptor beta chains were read from a single sample in a study of long-term antiretroviral therapy in people with HIV. Only in-frame clones appear in the TCRdb table, and some are missing; sequencing was by immunoSEQ multiplex PCR. Of 30,000 to 40,000 clones detected, roughly 80% appear once; the ten largest clones hold over 4%. Sequences were derived from unsorted PBMCs, sampled 1.5 years after starting antiretroviral therapy. These receptors came from a man aged 18 to 30 with HIV. CDR3s include the opening cysteine and the closing phenylalanine or tryptophan. A D gene is named only where the DNA matches it firmly.

V,J,D,CDR3
TRBV10-3,TRBJ2-7,-,CAISESDGSYEQYF
TRBV2,TRBJ1-1,TRBD1,CASNGFDRGNTEAFF
TRBV30,TRBJ2-3,TRBD2,CAWSAHQGLAGADTQYF
TRBV7-8,TRBJ1-5,-,CASSLSQTGNQPQHF
TRBV29-1,TRBJ2-5,-,CSVESETQYF
TRBV28,TRBJ2-1,-,CASSPESLGYEQFF
TRBV27,TRBJ2-5,-,CASSLIMGRETQYF
TRBV28,TRBJ1-5,TRBD1,CASSLSGQGNQPQHF
TRBV18,TRBJ2-7,-,CASSNRVVEYF
TRBV28,TRBJ1-5,-,CASSGRRGQPQHF
TRBV10-3,TRBJ1-1,-,CATGTGPNTEAFF
TRBV11-2,TRBJ2-7,TRBD1,CASIETGQYEQYF
TRBV29-1,TRBJ1-3,-,CSVAPGTQGNTIYF
TRBV5-8,TRBJ1-4,-,CASSFITGANEKLFF
TRBV6-1,TRBJ2-7,TRBD1,CASSEDDREAYEQYF
TRBV28,TRBJ2-6,-,CASSPRSWANVLTF
TRBV7-9,TRBJ2-5,-,CASSLAGGETQYF
TRBV7-9,TRBJ2-2,-,CASRRRGFGTGELFF
TRBV2,TRBJ1-2,TRBD1,CASSEIQGGPSSGYTF
TRBV10-1,TRBJ2-3,-,CASSGTQGRGDTQYF
TRBV18,TRBJ2-5,-,CASSPPPQGETQYF
TRBV5-1,TRBJ2-2,-,CASSLSRMNTGELFF
TRBV18,TRBJ1-2,-,CASSREQGHGYTF
TRBV6-6,TRBJ1-5,TRBD1,CASRQGLGNQPQHF
TRBV5-8,TRBJ2-5,-,CASSLEAVQTQETQYF
TRBV13,TRBJ2-7,-,CASSLAYEQYF
TRBV9,TRBJ2-7,-,CASSPWGDGYEQYF
TRBV6-5,TRBJ2-7,-,CASSYRPQGTPYEQYF
TRBV7-8,TRBJ1-1,-,CASSLSVGQTEAFF
TRBV28,TRBJ2-7,-,CASSQPAGFNEQYF
TRBV5-1,TRBJ2-7,-,CASSPSGGYEQYF
TRBV27,TRBJ2-1,TRBD1,CASSRSPGQGWGYNEQFF